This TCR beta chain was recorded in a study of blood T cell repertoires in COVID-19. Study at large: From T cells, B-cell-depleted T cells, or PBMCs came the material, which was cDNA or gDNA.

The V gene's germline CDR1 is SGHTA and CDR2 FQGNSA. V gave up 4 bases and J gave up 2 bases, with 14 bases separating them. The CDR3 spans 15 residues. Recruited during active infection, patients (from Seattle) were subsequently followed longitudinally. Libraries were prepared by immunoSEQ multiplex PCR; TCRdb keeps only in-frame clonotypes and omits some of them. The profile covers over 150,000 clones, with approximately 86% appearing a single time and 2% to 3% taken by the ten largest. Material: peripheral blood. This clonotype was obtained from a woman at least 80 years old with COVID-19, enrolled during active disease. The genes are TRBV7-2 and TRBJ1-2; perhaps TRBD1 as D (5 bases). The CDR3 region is CASSSVGQGNYGYTF. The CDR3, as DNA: TGTGCCAGCAGCTCTGTGGGGCAGGGCAACTATGGCTACACCTTC.